This TCR beta chain originates from a study of T cell responses to AZD1222 COVID-19 vaccine. The overall study: Researchers grouped second doses given at about 4 or about 12 weeks into one pool. Study-level findings and limits: The study sampled repertoires only after the peak T cell response. Only six or seven AZD1222 recipients tested seropositive at baseline. Among spike-specific TCRs, nearly half reportedly target unmutated variant regions.

The CDR3 loop spans 21 amino acids. V was clipped by 4 bases and J by 0 bases, with 27 bases between them. Germline CDR1 is MGHRA and CDR2 is YSYEKL. A remark on this clone: The antigen is not known.

Method: immunoSEQ multiplex PCR; TCRdb's copy keeps in-frame clones and lacks some. This table has 68,000 or so clones, around 83% appearing once. The sample in question was peripheral blood, obtained on day 0 of AZD1222 vaccination. This TCR came from an adult in good health. The rearrangement joins TRBV4-1 to TRBJ2-2, with D perhaps TRBD2 (6 bases). CDR3: CASSPGRLSGPRFANTGELFF. DNA for the CDR3: TGCGCCAGCAGCCCCGGACGACTAAGCGGGCCTAGGTTCGCGAACACCGGGGAGCTGTTTTTT.